This record looks at one TCR beta chain sequence and its context. Sequenced by immunoSEQ multiplex PCR; TCRdb stores in-frame clones only, minus some. The table shows roughly 34,000 clones, with more than 75% occurring only once. This sample is part of a study of T cell changes during pregnancy in multiple sclerosis. CDR1 ENHRY and CDR2 SYGVKD come from the germline V gene. This CDR3 comprises 13 residues. After removal of 9 bases from V and 4 bases from J, the junction contained 3 bases not matched to a gene. This TCR was sampled from a female donor in good health, enrolled as a control in a pregnancy study. The J gene is TRBJ1-3, the V gene TRBV10-3, with 10 bases identical to TRBD1. The sample in question was peripheral blood, obtained in the second trimester of pregnancy. CDR3 loop: CAMGTGEGNTIYF. CDR3 nucleotides: TGTGCCATGGGGACAGGGGAAGGAAACACCATATATTTT.